This T cell receptor beta chain comes out of a study of OX40 agonist ivuxolimab in advanced cancers. With respect to the entire study: Ivuxolimab was a fully human IgG2 agonistic monoclonal antibody targeting the costimulatory receptor OX40 (CD134). A male proportion of approximately 83% and a mean age of 60 years, ranging from about 23 to 90, were recorded for the dose-escalation cohort. The paper reports the monotherapy dose-escalation portion (N ≈ 52 patients) of the phase I ivuxolimab trial. Prior anti-PD-1, anti-PD-L1 or anti-CTLA-4 therapy was permitted, and checkpoint inhibitors had been received by around 39% of dose-escalation patients. Among the approximately 54 dose-escalation patients, 19 had hepatocellular carcinoma, approximately 15 melanoma, 9 renal cell carcinoma and 9 head and neck cancer. Peripheral TCRbeta sequencing aimed to test whether ivuxolimab altered TCR sequence diversity and caused clonal T-cell expansion. Partial responses were achieved by three dose-escalation patients, of whom one had hepatocellular carcinoma and two had cutaneous melanoma. Intravenous ivuxolimab was administered to patients every 2 weeks at six dose levels: 0.01, 0.1, 0.3, 1.5, 3 and 10 mg/kg. Broad study findings and their caveats: On average, CD8+ T cells showed more expanded clones than CD4+ T cells after ivuxolimab. Low levels of normalized T-cell clonal expansion were also shown by some nonresponding patients. The antigen specificity of the peripheral T cells that underwent clonal expansion was not determined. Clonal expansion of both CD4+ and CD8+ blood T cells was observed from baseline to week 6 at doses 0.1 to 3.0 mg/kg. In the 0.1-3.0 mg/kg groups, partial responders were among the patients with the lowest normalized peripheral clonal expansion, particularly in CD8+ T cells.

This clone appeared once. Its target antigen remains unknown. One base away there is no much larger clone; base qualities are not given. Patients with autoimmune disease history or receiving systemic immunosuppression were excluded from the trial. In every dose cohort, peripheral blood was drawn for TCR sequencing at baseline, cycle 4 day 1, and cycle 7 day 1. Samples were obtained from an open-label, multicenter, first-in-human phase I dose-escalation trial of ivuxolimab. Adults with locally advanced or metastatic head and neck squamous cell, hepatocellular, melanoma or renal cell carcinoma were enrolled in the trial. Before TCR sequencing, CD4+ T cells and CD8+ T cells were sorted from peripheral blood as separate populations. V trim: 0 bases; J trim: 3 bases; unmatched bases: 1. The CDR3 numbers 15 residues from cysteine through phenylalanine. The kept DNA is CDR3 alone, 45 bases in frame from the first base. CDR1 and CDR2 (SGHDT, YYEEEE) derive from the germline V gene.

To sequence the TCRbeta CDR3 region, genomic DNA was isolated from the sorted cells. TCRbeta CDR3 regions were sequenced using the immunoSEQ Assay. Not all clones reach the TCRdb copy of this immuneACCESS table, which keeps in-frame sequences only. Checked studies attribute under half of the gap to unresolved V genes and leave the rest unexplained. The sample table records roughly 56,000 clones; approximately 83% of these occur just once. The ten largest clones capture about 1.5% of the sample. The rearrangement joined TRBV5-6 to TRBJ2-1; 9 bases in between match TRBD1. This receptor was identified in an adult with an advanced solid tumor such as melanoma, head and neck, liver or kidney cancer. Sequenced here: CD4+ or CD8+ T cells sorted from blood, sampled in a trial of the OX40 agonist ivuxolimab. Read as DNA, the sequence is TGTGCCAGCAGCTTGGCGGGACAGGGCTACAATGAGCAGTTCTTC. Its protein product is CASSLAGQGYNEQFF. The variable domain in full, with residues beyond the CDR3 obtained from the reference TRBV5-6 and TRBJ2-1 genes, is DAGVTQSPTHLIKTRGQQVTLRCSPKSGHDTVSWYQQALGQGPQFIFQYYEEEERQRGNFPDRFSGHQFPNYSSELNVNALLLGDSALYLCASSLAGQGYNEQFFGPGTRLTVL.